Below, one T cell receptor (beta chain) is given with its context. Its cognate antigen is unknown. These data are taken from a study of metastatic and nonmetastatic thyroid tumors. Study background: Repertoires from blood and tumor or nodule tissue of malignant and benign thyroid patients were compared.

Trimming shortened V by 3 bases and J by 3 bases, and 11 bases separated the two germline ends. This CDR3 is built from 13 residues. CDR1 and CDR2 from the germline V gene are DFQATT and SNEGSKA (reference sequence). TCRdb redid the clone calls on the PCR reads using MiXCR. The table has 14,000 to 15,000 clones, around 3.6% seen once; the top ten hold 27%. Findings and caveats of the study: Relative to benign nodules, malignant thyroid tumors were reportedly characterized by significantly elevated TCR beta diversity in blood and tumor.

All patients were treatment-naive before thyroid surgery. The source is a female donor with papillary thyroid cancer or a benign thyroid nodule (not recorded which). Some clones in this sample may be carry-over from other donors' samples. Sequences were obtained from tumor tissue. V and J are TRBV20-1 and TRBJ1-1; D uncertain. CDR3 sequence (DNA): TGCAGTGCTAGGGCGGGAGGTGACACTGAAGCTTTCTTT. This gives the protein CSARAGGDTEAFF.